The rows below give T cell receptor beta chains drawn from one sample of a study of blood T cell repertoires in COVID-19. Assay: immunoSEQ multiplex PCR; the TCRdb copy retains only in-frame clones and omits some. The data contain over 200,000 clones, roughly 80% of them seen just once; the ten biggest clones take up around 5.4%. Sequencing input: peripheral blood. The receptors were sampled from a human donor in a cohort sampled during active COVID-19. Both conserved end residues are part of each CDR3. D genes are given only for firm matches. Not every row has a clone size; where given, it reads once, few, many or a size class.

J gene | clone size | V gene | D gene | CDR3 DNA | CDR3 protein
TRBJ2-1 | NA | TRBV7-9 | NA | TGTGCCAGCAGCTTGTTCCTAGACAATGAGCAGTTCTTC | CASSLFLDNEQFF
TRBJ2-1 | NA | TRBV7-3 | NA | TGTGCCAGCAGCTTAGAAGGCTTCGTCGGACAGTACAATGAGCAGTTCTTC | CASSLEGFVGQYNEQFF
TRBJ2-5 | NA | TRBV6-1 | TRBD2 | TGTGCCAGCAGTGGAAGGACTAGCGGCTATCAAGAGACCCAGTACTTC | CASSGRTSGYQETQYF
TRBJ2-1 | NA | TRBV9 | NA | TGTGCCAGCAGCGTCGGACTTGCCTCCTACAATGAGCAGTTCTTC | CASSVGLASYNEQFF
TRBJ1-3 | NA | TRBV7-9 | NA | TGTGCCAGCAGCTTAGCTTCGCGGCGAAACACCATATATTTT | CASSLASRRNTIYF
TRBJ1-1 | NA | TRBV19 | TRBD1 | TGTGCCAGTAGTATAGTTCAGGGGGCTGAAACTGAAGCTTTCTTT | CASSIVQGAETEAFF
TRBJ2-7 | NA | TRBV27 | TRBD2 | TGTGCCAGCAGCTCTTGGACTAGCGGAAACTACGAGCAGTACTTC | CASSSWTSGNYEQYF
TRBJ1-1 | NA | TRBV2 | NA | TGTGCCAGCAGTGAAGGGGCGCAGGGCACTGAAGCTTTCTTT | CASSEGAQGTEAFF
TRBJ2-7 | few | TRBV6-5 | TRBD1 | TGTGCCAGCAGTCCGGACAGGGCCTACGAGCAGTACTTC | CASSPDRAYEQYF
TRBJ2-7 | NA | TRBV19 | TRBD1 | TGTGCCAGTAGCATTACAGGGGGCCCCTACGAGCAGTACTTC | CASSITGGPYEQYF
TRBJ2-6 | NA | TRBV7-9 | TRBD1 | TGTGCCAGCAGCTTAACCGGGACAGGAACCTCTGGGGCCAACGTCCTGACTTTC | CASSLTGTGTSGANVLTF
TRBJ1-6 | many | TRBV28 | NA | TGTGCCAGCGGCGCAGGGCGCAATTCACCCCTCCACTTT | CASGAGRNSPLHF
TRBJ1-2 | NA | TRBV7-9 | NA | TGTGCCAGCAGTTTTAAAGGGGGGGTCCTTAACTATGGCTACACCTTC | CASSFKGGVLNYGYTF
TRBJ1-4 | NA | TRBV27 | NA | TGTGCCAGCAGTTTTAGTGGGGGCGCGGAAAAACTGTTTTTT | CASSFSGGAEKLFF
TRBJ2-7 | NA | TRBV18 | TRBD2 | TGTGCCAGCTCACCACTCGTGCCCTGGACTAGCGGGGCCTACGAGCAGTACTTC | CASSPLVPWTSGAYEQYF
TRBJ1-2 | NA | TRBV11-2 | NA | TGTGCCAGCAGCTTAGATCCCCGACAGCACTATGGCTACACCTTC | CASSLDPRQHYGYTF
TRBJ2-5 | NA | TRBV13 | NA | TGTGCCAGCAGCTCAACAGGGTACCAAGAGACCCAGTACTTC | CASSSTGYQETQYF
TRBJ1-1 | NA | TRBV9 | TRBD1 | TGTGCCAGCAGCGTAGGGGGGGACAGGCTGAACACTGAAGCTTTCTTT | CASSVGGDRLNTEAFF
TRBJ1-3 | NA | TRBV15 | NA | TGTGCCACCAGCAGAGATCTCGGGACAGGAAACACCATATATTTT | CATSRDLGTGNTIYF
TRBJ2-7 | NA | TRBV27 | TRBD2 | TGTGCCAGCAGGGGACTAGCGGGCGGGGAGCAGTACTTC | CASRGLAGGEQYF
TRBJ2-1 | NA | TRBV14 | TRBD2 | TGTGCCAGCAGCTTGACTAGCGGGAGGATCTACAATGAGCAGTTCTTC | CASSLTSGRIYNEQFF
TRBJ1-5 | NA | TRBV18 | TRBD1 | TGTGCCAGTCGAACAGGGGGCCAGCCCCAGCATTTT | CASRTGGQPQHF
TRBJ1-2 | NA | TRBV12-3/TRBV12-4 | NA | TGTGCCAGCAGTCCACAGGGATATGGCTACACCTTC | CASSPQGYGYTF
TRBJ2-7 | NA | TRBV29-1 | NA | TGCAGCGTTGAAGATAGGGGGGAGGGTTCCTACGAGCAGTACTTC | CSVEDRGEGSYEQYF
TRBJ1-2 | NA | TRBV12-3/TRBV12-4 | NA | TGTGCCAGCAGTCGACAGATCTTCTTAGGCTACACCTTC | CASSRQIFLGYTF
TRBJ1-5 | NA | TRBV28 | TRBD1 | TGTGCCAGCAGTCGCCGGGACAGGGGGAGTGTGGGGCCCCAGCATTTT | CASSRRDRGSVGPQHF
TRBJ2-7 | few | TRBV3-1/TRBV3-2 | NA | TGTGCCACCCAGCCCGGGAGCGGCTACGAGCAGTACTTC | CATQPGSGYEQYF
TRBJ2-1 | NA | TRBV6-1 | NA | TGTGCCAGCAGTGAAGAGAGGACTATCGGTAGGTTCTTC | CASSEERTIGRFF
TRBJ1-2 | NA | TRBV7-9 | NA | TGTGCCAGCAGCCCCCAGGGTCTTAACTATGGCTACACCTTC | CASSPQGLNYGYTF
TRBJ2-7 | NA | TRBV12-2 | NA | TGTGCAAGTCGCCGATACATAGCGGGAGGGCTTTCCTACGAGCAGTACTTC | CASRRYIAGGLSYEQYF
TRBJ1-2 | NA | TRBV5-5 | NA | TGTGCCAGCAGCCCCTGGGGGGGGCGCAAAGGCTACACCTTC | CASSPWGGRKGYTF
TRBJ1-5 | NA | TRBV19 | NA | TGTGCCAGTAGTATGGAAAGGGGTCAGCCCCAGCATTTT | CASSMERGQPQHF
TRBJ2-3 | few | TRBV7-8 | TRBD2 | TGTGCCAGCAGCCAGCGGGCGGGAGGGGAAGATACGCAGTATTTT | CASSQRAGGEDTQYF
TRBJ1-3 | NA | TRBV7-2 | NA | TGTGCCAGCAGCCCGCAGCGGGGGCTCGGAAACACCATATATTTT | CASSPQRGLGNTIYF
TRBJ1-6 | NA | TRBV5-6 | NA | TGTGCCAGCAGCTCTGGGGGCAGGGTAGTAGGTTCACCCCTCCACTTT | CASSSGGRVVGSPLHF
TRBJ1-2 | NA | TRBV18 | NA | TGTGCCAGCTCACTCCCAGGGTACGGCTACACCTTC | CASSLPGYGYTF
TRBJ1-5 | NA | TRBV19 | TRBD1 | TGTGCCAGTAGTCCACAGGACAGGGGAGGCAATCAGCCCCAGCATTTT | CASSPQDRGGNQPQHF
TRBJ2-7 | NA | TRBV18 | NA | TGTGCCAGCTCACCATCCGGGACAAGGCCCTCCGTGGACGAGCAGTACTTC | CASSPSGTRPSVDEQYF
TRBJ2-1 | NA | TRBV2 | NA | TGTGCCAGCGTGTCGAATTCGGGACTCCCTTCCAATGAGCAGTTCTTC | CASVSNSGLPSNEQFF
TRBJ2-1 | NA | TRBV28 | TRBD2 | TGTGCCAGCAGTTTATTGGGACTAGAAAAGGATGAGCAGTTCTTC | CASSLLGLEKDEQFF
TRBJ2-3 | NA | TRBV18 | TRBD2 | TGTGCCAGCTTCGTGACTAGCGGGATAATCACAGATACGCAGTATTTT | CASFVTSGIITDTQYF
TRBJ2-3 | NA | TRBV9 | NA | TGTGCCAGCAGCGGACTGGAATACACAGATACGCAGTATTTT | CASSGLEYTDTQYF
TRBJ1-6 | NA | TRBV9 | NA | TGTGCCAGCAGCCCCCAGCGGAATAATTCACCCCTCCACTTT | CASSPQRNNSPLHF
TRBJ2-7 | few | TRBV6-5 | NA | TGTGCCAGCAGCTATCAGGGGCCGCCGGGAGAGCAGTACTTC | CASSYQGPPGEQYF
TRBJ2-7 | NA | TRBV7-9 | NA | TGTGCCAGCAGCGTGGGGCGTCGGGGGAGCTCCTACGAGCAGTACTTC | CASSVGRRGSSYEQYF
TRBJ2-7 | NA | TRBV10-2 | NA | TGCGCCAGCCGAGGGGGGGACGAGCAGTACTTC | CASRGGDEQYF
TRBJ1-2 | NA | TRBV24-1 | TRBD1 | TGTGCCACAACGCCAGGGGGTGACTATGGCTACACCTTC | CATTPGGDYGYTF
TRBJ1-1 | NA | TRBV10-3 | TRBD1 | TGTGCCATCAGTGTAGAAGGGGGCAGGACTGAAGCTTTCTTT | CAISVEGGRTEAFF
TRBJ1-1 | NA | TRBV28 | NA | TGTGCCAGCAGCCTAGAGTGGAGGATTGAAGCTTTCTTT | CASSLEWRIEAFF
TRBJ1-1 | few | TRBV12-3/TRBV12-4 | NA | TGTGCCAGCAGTTTGACGGAGACTGAAGCTTTCTTT | CASSLTETEAFF
TRBJ2-1 | NA | TRBV11-2 | NA | TGTGCCAGCAGCTTAGTGGGAGGGGGGAATGAGCAGTTCTTC | CASSLVGGGNEQFF
TRBJ1-5 | NA | TRBV28 | NA | TGTGCCAGCATCCTAGGCGGGGTTCATAGCAATCAGCCCCAGCATTTT | CASILGGVHSNQPQHF
TRBJ2-1 | NA | TRBV27 | NA | TGTGCCAGCTCGGACGGGAGCCCCCACAATGAGCAGTTCTTC | CASSDGSPHNEQFF
TRBJ2-7 | NA | TRBV9 | TRBD1 | TGTGCCAGCAGCTCCCAGGGACAGGGAAGCGGCTCCTACGAGCAGTACTTC | CASSSQGQGSGSYEQYF
TRBJ2-7 | NA | TRBV6-5 | TRBD2 | TGTGCCAGCAGGACTAGCGGGAGGGAAAACTACGAGCAGTACTTC | CASRTSGRENYEQYF